A single sample gave rise to the 8 T cell receptor beta chains below, sequenced in a study of T cell responses to AZD1222 COVID-19 vaccine. The method was immunoSEQ multiplex PCR; TCRdb's version includes in-frame clones alone and lacks a portion of them. Of roughly 140,000 clones listed, about nine tenths are singletons. Sequencing used peripheral blood, obtained on day 0 of MenACWY control vaccination. The receptor set was obtained from an adult in good health.

The V call is TRBV18, the J call TRBJ2-4, with 7 bases fitting TRBD1. The V gene end was trimmed by 6 bases and the J gene end by 8 bases; junction bases not matched to a gene: 13. The CDR3 covers 15 residues. CDR1 and CDR2 (germline): KGHSH, LQKENI. The CDR3 reads CASSLRRGGLDIQYF. The CDR3 bases are TGTGCCAGCTCTCTACGGAGAGGGGGCTTAGACATTCAGTACTTC.

The chain employs TRBV5-1 and TRBJ2-7; a weak D match, TRBD1 (5 bases). The V and J ends lost 5 bases and 4 bases respectively, with 13 bases between them. The CDR3 spans 13 residues. In germline, CDR1 is SGHRS, CDR2 YFSETQ. The CDR3 reads CASSQSSGYEQYF. CDR3 nucleotide sequence: TGCGCCAGCAGTCAAAGTTCAGGGTACGAGCAGTACTTC.

V usage is TRBV6-2 or TRBV6-3 and J usage is TRBJ2-2; D is unclear. Trimming removed 0 bases at V and 9 bases at J, with 8 bases between. The CDR3 sequence is 13 residues long. From germline, CDR1 is MNHEY and CDR2 SVGEGT. CDR3 DNA: TGTGCCAGCAGTTACTCGACTTTATGGGAGCTGTTTTTT. It is translated as CASSYSTLWELFF.

The chain couples TRBV27 to TRBJ2-1; 12 nucleotides align to TRBD2. Trimming cost V 6 bases and J 0 bases; bases outside gene matches: 9. Germline V lookup: CDR1 MNHEY, CDR2 SMNVEV (reference sequence). The CDR3 length is 18 residues. CDR3 sequence (DNA): TGTGCCAGCAGCTACGGACTAGCGGGACAGAGCTCCTACAATGAGCAGTTCTTC. Encoded protein: CASSYGLAGQSSYNEQFF.

The chain links TRBV5-1 to TRBJ2-7; D call uncertain. The CDR3 loop spans 15 amino acids. The V end was cut by 0 bases, the J end by 2 bases, with 12 bases between. Germline CDR1 and CDR2: SGHRS and YFSETQ. This chain's CDR3 is CASSLESRGAYEQYF. In DNA form, the CDR3 reads TGCGCCAGCAGCTTGGAGTCACGTGGCGCCTACGAGCAGTACTTC.

This rearrangement joins TRBV6-5 to TRBJ1-2, with TRBD1 as a possible D gene (6 bases). Germline V gene sequence: CDR1 MNHEY, CDR2 SVGAGI. The length of the CDR3 is 15 residues. Trimming took 6 bases from V and 5 from J, leaving 19 bases between them. The chain's CDR3 is CASSARGGREYGYTF. For the CDR3, the DNA is TGTGCCAGCAGCGCCCGCGGGGGGCGCGAATATGGCTACACCTTC.

V is TRBV15 and J is TRBJ2-2; D is ambiguous. The germline V gene has CDR1 LNHNV and CDR2 YYDKDF (reference sequence). The CDR3 is 15 residues long. V lost 3 bases and J 4 bases, leaving 12 bases between the germline ends. The CDR3 here is CATSREIQTTGELFF. Here the CDR3 DNA reads TGTGCCACCAGCAGGGAAATCCAGACCACCGGGGAGCTGTTTTTT.

The gene calls are TRBV29-1 and TRBJ2-1; D is unclear. The V gene lost 6 bases and the J gene lost 2 bases, with 8 bases spanning the gap. The CDR3 covers 12 residues. Germline-derived CDR1 and CDR2 are SQVTM and ANQGSEA. The CDR3 spells CSVRLTYNEQFF. For the CDR3, the DNA is TGCAGCGTCCGACTTACCTACAATGAGCAGTTCTTC.